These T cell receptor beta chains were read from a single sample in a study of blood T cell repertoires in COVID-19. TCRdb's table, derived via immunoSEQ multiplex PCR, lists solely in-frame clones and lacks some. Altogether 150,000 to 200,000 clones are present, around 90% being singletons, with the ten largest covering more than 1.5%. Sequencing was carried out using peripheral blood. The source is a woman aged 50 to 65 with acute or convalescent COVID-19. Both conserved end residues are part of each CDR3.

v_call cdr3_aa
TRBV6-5 CASRSTQGGNQPQHF
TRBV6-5 CASSYSSGDSRTLHF
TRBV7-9 CASSLGTGEKNTEAFF
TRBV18 CASSPPIQGSSYNSPLHF
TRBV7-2 CASSSGGSNSPLHF
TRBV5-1 CASSLERGTYEQYF
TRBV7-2 CASSLRPGQSNSPLHF
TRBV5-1 CASSLEGQARGGELFF
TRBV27 CASSPIPGGTEAFF
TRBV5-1 CASSQMSGANYGYTF
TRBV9 CASSHQRGVDTDTQYF
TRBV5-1 CASSLGTGVEKLFF
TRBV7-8 CASSLIMGTSGRGNEQFF
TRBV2 CASKYGGNQPQHF
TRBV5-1 CASSLEVDSLYGYTF
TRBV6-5 CASSRSTREQYF
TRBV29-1 CSVENRGDGYTF
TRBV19 CASSKGGDRGYYEQYF
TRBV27 CASSLSGTTARVSYEQYF
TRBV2 CASGRAGANEKLFF
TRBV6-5 CASSYSRFQPQHF
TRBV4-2 CASSPQAGRPTDTQYF
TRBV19 CASSGNPGYSTDTQYF
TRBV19 CASTTGGRANEKLFF
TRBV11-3 CASSLGAGGFTDTQYF
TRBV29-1 CSVEDRGGTSGRRGGQFF
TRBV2 CASWVVMYGQGMNTEAFF
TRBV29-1 CSVDVQGDNEQFF
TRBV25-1 CATQREQIYNEQFF